The sequence of this T cell receptor (beta chain) was determined in a study of Graves' ophthalmopathy and Graves' hyperthyroidism. As diagnostic evidence, clinical symptoms, serum thyroxine, TRAb, thyroid ultrasound and orbital computed tomography were relied upon. V was clipped by 4 bases and J by 10 bases, with 20 bases between them. The CDR3 totals 15 residues. Study outcomes and limitations: Most thyroid clonotypes expanded beyond 0.001 frequency were also found in blood.

This clonotype was recorded at least ten times. Its cognate antigen is unknown. CDR3 regions of TCR beta were amplified from RNA transcripts. First-round RT-PCR relied on HTBI primers, and a second-round multiplex PCR came next. TCRdb independently ran MiXCR on the multiplex PCR reads; one entry per CDR3 protein. This sample carries 400,000 or so distinct CDR3 sequences, about 16% of them seen once, and the ten largest clones take roughly 7%. The clonotype comes from a woman aged 18-29 years with stable Graves' hyperthyroidism. Material for sequencing was peripheral blood. V is TRBV12-3 or TRBV12-4 and J is TRBJ1-3; D may be TRBD1 (5 bases). The CDR3 DNA follows: TGTGCCAGCAGTTCCGAACGCAGGGAATCCTTGACCATATATTTT. It codes for CASSSERRESLTIYF.